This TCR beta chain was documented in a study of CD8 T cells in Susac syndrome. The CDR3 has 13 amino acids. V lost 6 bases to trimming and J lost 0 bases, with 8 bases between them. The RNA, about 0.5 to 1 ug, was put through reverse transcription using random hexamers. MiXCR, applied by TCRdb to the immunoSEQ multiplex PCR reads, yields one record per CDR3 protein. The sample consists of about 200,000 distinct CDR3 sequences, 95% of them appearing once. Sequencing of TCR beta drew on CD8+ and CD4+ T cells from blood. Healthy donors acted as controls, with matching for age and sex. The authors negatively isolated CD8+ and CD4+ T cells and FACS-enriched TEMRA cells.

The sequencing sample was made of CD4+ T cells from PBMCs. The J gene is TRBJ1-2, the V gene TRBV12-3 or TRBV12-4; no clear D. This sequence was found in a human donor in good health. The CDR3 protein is CASRSLANYGYTF. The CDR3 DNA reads TGTGCCAGCAGATCTTTAGCTAACTATGGCTACACCTTC.